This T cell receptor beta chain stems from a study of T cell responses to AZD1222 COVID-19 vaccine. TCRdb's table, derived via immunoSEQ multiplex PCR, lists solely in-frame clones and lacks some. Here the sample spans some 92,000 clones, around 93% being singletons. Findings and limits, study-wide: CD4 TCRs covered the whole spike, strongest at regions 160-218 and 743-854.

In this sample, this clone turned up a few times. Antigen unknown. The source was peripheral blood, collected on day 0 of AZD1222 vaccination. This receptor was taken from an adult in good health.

This CDR3 reads CASRLGASNQPQHF. The CDR3 region has the DNA TGTGCCAGCCGTTTAGGGGCTAGCAATCAGCCCCAGCATTTT. The chain employs TRBV7-8 and TRBJ1-5, with a possible D match to TRBD1 (5 bases). The CDR3 runs to 14 residues. V shed 8 bases and J shed 0 bases, with 11 bases lying between them. Per germline, CDR1 SGHVS and CDR2 FQNEAQ.